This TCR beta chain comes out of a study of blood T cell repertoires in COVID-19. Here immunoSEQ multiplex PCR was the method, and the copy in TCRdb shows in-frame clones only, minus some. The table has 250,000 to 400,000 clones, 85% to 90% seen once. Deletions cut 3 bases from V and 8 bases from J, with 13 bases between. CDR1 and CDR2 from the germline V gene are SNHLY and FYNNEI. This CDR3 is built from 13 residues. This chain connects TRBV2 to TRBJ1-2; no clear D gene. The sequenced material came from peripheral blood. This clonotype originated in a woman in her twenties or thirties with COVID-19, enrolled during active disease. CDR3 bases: TGTGCCAGCAGTGATTTCAGCGGTCAAGGCTACACCTTC. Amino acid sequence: CASSDFSGQGYTF.